Listed here are 4 T cell receptor beta chains from one sample, sequenced in a study of T cells in tuberculosis. Using immunoSEQ multiplex PCR, the repertoire was profiled, and TCRdb retains in-frame clones only, with some absent. The table includes some 20,000 clones, approximately 90% detected once. The sequencing sample was made of PBMCs. Receptors were obtained from a donor aged 10-35 years with latent tuberculosis or without tuberculosis infection.

J is TRBJ1-5 and V is TRBV19; a weak D match, TRBD1 (5 bases). CDR3 length: 19 amino acids. The germline V gene has CDR1 LNHDA and CDR2 SQIVND (reference sequence). V dropped 6 bases and J dropped 3 bases, with 27 bases sitting between them. The CDR3 DNA is TGTGCCAGTAGCCCGGTCTCTCAGGGAGGCGGCGGGAACAATCAGCCCCAGCATTTT. Its protein is CASSPVSQGGGGNNQPQHF.

J is TRBJ1-6 and V is TRBV30; the D is unclear. CDR3 length equals 13 residues. Deletions cut 4 bases from V and 10 bases from J, with 14 bases between. Germline CDR1 reads GTSNPN; CDR2 reads SVGIG (reference sequence). CDR3 protein: CAWNPYPRSPLHF. In DNA, the CDR3 is TGTGCCTGGAATCCTTACCCGAGATCACCCCTCCACTTT.

V is TRBV4-2 and J is TRBJ2-7, with 10 bases lining up with TRBD1. Per the germline V gene, CDR1 is LGHNA and CDR2 is YNFKEQ. The V and J ends lost 3 bases and 4 bases, in that order; junction bases with no gene match: 3. The CDR3 totals 14 residues. DNA of the CDR3: TGTGCCAGCAGCCAGTGGACAGGGGGTTACGAGCAGTACTTC. It translates to CASSQWTGGYEQYF.

Of note for this clone: The junction does not match germline at one end; this may be a read error. The gene calls are TRBV25-1 and TRBJ2-7; possible D gene TRBD2, 5 bases. Looked up from germline, CDR1 is MGHDK and CDR2 is SYGVNS. This CDR3 is built from 15 residues. For the CDR3, the DNA is TGTGCCAGCAGCGAATCCTCCGGGATAACCTACGAGCAGTACTTC. As protein: CASSESSGITYEQYF.